Here is one T cell receptor beta chain with its context. Those enrolled, adults aged about 18 to 89 years, came from roughly 22 US areas. Self-reported history from a screening survey and questionnaire set each donor's cohort. The record originates from a study of blood T cell repertoires in COVID-19. For the study at large: Donors in the United States, Italy and Spain gave samples during acute or convalescent COVID-19.

Per the original methods: Estimated nucleated cell counts came from reference gene primer amplification. The repertoire was sequenced with immunoSEQ multiplex PCR; TCRdb's copy has only in-frame clones and lacks some. V, J and clone size reflect that table, while D and trimming were determined from the DNA. The data hold around 230,000 clones, with roughly 88% observed a single time. Sequenced material: PBMCs or T cells enriched from blood (not recorded which). The source is a woman aged 40 to 50 with acute COVID-19.

CDR3 sequence reads: CASSPAGDGRRGTEAFF. Written as DNA, the CDR3 is TGTGCCAGCAGTCCCGCGGGGGACGGACGGCGCGGCACTGAAGCTTTCTTT. V gene TRBV21-1 combines with J gene TRBJ1-1. TRBV21-1 is marked as a pseudogene. This CDR3 has 17 residues.